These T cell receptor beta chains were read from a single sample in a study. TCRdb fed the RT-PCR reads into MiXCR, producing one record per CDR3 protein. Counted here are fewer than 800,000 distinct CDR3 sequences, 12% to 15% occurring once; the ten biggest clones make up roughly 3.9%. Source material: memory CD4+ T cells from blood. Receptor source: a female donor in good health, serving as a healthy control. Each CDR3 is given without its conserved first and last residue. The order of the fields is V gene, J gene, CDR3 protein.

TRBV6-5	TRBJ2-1	ASSLAGGPWNEQF
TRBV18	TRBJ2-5	ASSPANQGGTQY
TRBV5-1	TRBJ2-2	ASSPSRDSGSTGELF
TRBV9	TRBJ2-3	ASSVGQGANPSTDTQY
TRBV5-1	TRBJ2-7	ASSLDPQRPLVREQY
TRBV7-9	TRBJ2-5	ASSQRDRGVPETQY
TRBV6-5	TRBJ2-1	ASSQRRTGINEQF
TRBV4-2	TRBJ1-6	ASSQEPSGATTSPLH
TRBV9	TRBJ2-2	ASSANRLAARTGELF
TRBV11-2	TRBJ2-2	ASSRQGELF
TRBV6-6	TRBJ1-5	ASTQAKERPQH
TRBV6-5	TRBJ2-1	ASSYSRPPWTGEQF
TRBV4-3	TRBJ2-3	ASSQAPSGRSTDTQY
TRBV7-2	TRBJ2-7	ASSVSGTNYEQY
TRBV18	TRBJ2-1	ASSEGSGSSYNEQF
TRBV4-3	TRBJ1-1	ASSQVGQLSRNTEAF
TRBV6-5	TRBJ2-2	ASSAVVNTGELF
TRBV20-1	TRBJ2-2	SAVSWSENTGELF
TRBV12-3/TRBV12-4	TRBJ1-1	ASSLNPLRTEAF
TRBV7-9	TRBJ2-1	ASNTGGGYNEQF
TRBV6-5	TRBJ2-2	ASRRSTGELF
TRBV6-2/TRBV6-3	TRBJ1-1	ASSYTPSTEAF
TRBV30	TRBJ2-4	AWSVDRGFTIQY
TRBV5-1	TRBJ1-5	ASSSTGMYNQPQH
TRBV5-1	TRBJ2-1	ASSLVQGIAYNEQF
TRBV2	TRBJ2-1	ASRRTGEEQF
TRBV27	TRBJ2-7	ASSSRDRGWDEQY
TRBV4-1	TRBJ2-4	ASSRPTSGSRNIQY
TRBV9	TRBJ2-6	ASSVRSGTGPRANVLT
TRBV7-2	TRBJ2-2	ASSLVSSGVNTGELF
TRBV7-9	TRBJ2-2	ASSALVRPDTGELF
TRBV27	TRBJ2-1	ASSPSQGWIRGMEQF
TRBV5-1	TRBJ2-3	ASSETSGSFTDTQY
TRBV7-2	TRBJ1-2	ASSSMDRVGYT
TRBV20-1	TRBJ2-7	SASGTPWAQY
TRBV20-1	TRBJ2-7	SARGDSSPYEQY
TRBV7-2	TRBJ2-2	ASSYYRDTGELF
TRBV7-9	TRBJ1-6	ASSRAYTGVNSPLH
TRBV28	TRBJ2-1	ASRTPGLKDNEQF
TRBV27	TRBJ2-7	ASSYTSGLAGLSYEQY
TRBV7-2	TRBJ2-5	ASRIAGEETQY
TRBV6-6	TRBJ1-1	ASSYLGSTEAF
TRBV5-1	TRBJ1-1	ASSGGQGEKAF
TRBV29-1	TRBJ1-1	SVRTPEAF
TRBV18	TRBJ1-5	ASSSTYRDQPQH
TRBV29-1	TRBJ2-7	SVVSGSRNSYEQY
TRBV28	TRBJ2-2	ASSSAMGQKRTGELF
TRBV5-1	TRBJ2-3	ASSLSASGSSDTQY
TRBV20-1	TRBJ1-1	SARVAGPGGHMNTEAF
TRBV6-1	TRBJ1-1	ASSTRQGKNTEAF
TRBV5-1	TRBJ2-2	ASSLQSLDNTGELF
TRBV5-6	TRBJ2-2	ASSPDISNTGELF
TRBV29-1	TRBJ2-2	SVEDTTGIDTGELF
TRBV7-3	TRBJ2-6	ASRLSPKGSGANVLT
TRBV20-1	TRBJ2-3	SARELAGPTDTQY
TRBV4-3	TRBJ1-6	ASRTDRYYNSPLH